The 9 T cell receptor beta chains below come from one sample, sequenced in a study of identical twins. TCRdb analysed the 5' RACE reads with MiXCR anew, one entry per CDR3 protein. The table has around 100,000 distinct CDR3 sequences, 4.5% to 6.5% seen once; the top ten hold approximately 12%. The sample taken for sequencing was memory T cells sorted from blood. All receptors come from a woman aged 45-65 years in good health.

This rearrangement joins TRBV3-1 to TRBJ2-1, with 12 bases aligning to TRBD2. This CDR3 contains 14 residues. V shed 4 bases, J shed 12 bases, and the junction held 7 bases outside the gene matches. CDR1 and CDR2 (germline): LGHDT, YNNKEL (reference sequence). This CDR3 is CASSLPTSGSRQFF. The CDR3 DNA reads as TGTGCCAGCAGCCTTCCGACTAGCGGGAGTAGGCAGTTCTTC.

This clonotype showed up many times. This chain uses TRBV5-1 with TRBJ2-7; D may be TRBD2 (6 bases). The CDR3 sequence is 15 residues long. CDR1 is SGHRS and CDR2 is YFSETQ in the germline V gene. Trimming left V 4 bases short and J 3 bases short, with 17 bases between. The CDR3 DNA reads TGCGCCAGCAGCCCAGGACAAGTGGGGGGCTACGAGCAGTACTTC. Translating it yields CASSPGQVGGYEQYF.

This clonotype came up many times. The V gene is TRBV10-3, the J gene TRBJ1-2; tentatively, D is TRBD1 (5 bases). The germline CDR1 and CDR2 sequences are ENHRY and SYGVKD. The CDR3 is 16 amino acids. Trimming stripped 7 bases from V and 1 base from J, with 19 bases between. The CDR3 sequence is CAITGALRTHNYGYTF. CDR3 bases: TGTGCCATCACCGGGGCTCTACGGACCCATAACTATGGCTACACCTTC.

This clonotype was detected a few times. The chain joins TRBV9 to TRBJ1-4, with TRBD1 matching 7 bases. V lost 5 bases and J lost 7; bases outside the gene matches: 8. Germline CDR1 SGDLS, CDR2 YYNGEE. This CDR3 has 14 amino acids. CDR3 nucleotides: TGTGCCAGCAGTGCATCCGGGACAGCTGAAAAACTGTTTTTT. This codes for CASSASGTAEKLFF.

This clonotype was seen a few times. V is TRBV20-1 and J is TRBJ2-3; tentative D call: TRBD2 (5 bases). This CDR3 has 15 residues. Germline V lookup: CDR1 DFQATT, CDR2 SNEGSKA (reference sequence). Deletions cut 2 bases from V and 7 bases from J, with 19 bases between. The CDR3 DNA is TGCAGTGCTAGAAGGCCTAGGGAGAGTACGTATACGCAGTATTTT. Its protein is CSARRPRESTYTQYF.

In its sample, this clonotype was seen many times. V gene TRBV5-1 combines with J gene TRBJ2-3, with D possibly matching TRBD2 (5 bases). Germline loops: CDR1 SGHRS, CDR2 YFSETQ. The V and J ends lost 4 bases and 2 bases respectively, with 8 bases between them. The CDR3 has 13 residues. The CDR3 loop reads CASSEGYTDTQYF. CDR3 nucleotides: TGCGCCAGCAGCGAGGGTTACACAGATACGCAGTATTTT.

V usage is TRBV19 and J usage is TRBJ2-1, with TRBD2 matching 7 bases. CDR3 length: 15 residues. CDR1 and CDR2 (germline): LNHDA, SQIVND (reference sequence). V trimming: 8 bases; J trimming: 4 bases; junction bases outside the gene matches: 11. The CDR3 region has the DNA TGTGCCAGTCTCAGGGCGGCGGGGGATTACAATGAGCAGTTCTTC. As protein: CASLRAAGDYNEQFF.

In its sample, this clonotype was seen many times. This sequence joins TRBV11-2 and TRBJ2-7, with D perhaps TRBD2 (6 bases). Trimming took off 5 bases at V and 3 bases at J, with 17 bases between the two ends. CDR1 is SGHAT and CDR2 is FQNNGV in the germline V gene. The CDR3 loop spans 15 amino acids. CDR3 nucleotides: TGTGCCAGCAGCCACCTAGAAGGAGGGGACTACGAGCAGTACGTC. Translating gives CASSHLEGGDYEQYV.

The table lists this clonotype with many counts. The rearrangement links TRBV11-3 to TRBJ2-5; 8 positions match TRBD1. The V gene end was trimmed by 5 bases and the J gene end by 4 bases; junction bases not matched to a gene: 6. From germline, CDR1 is SGHNT and CDR2 YENEEA. This CDR3 is 14 amino acids long. In nucleotides, the CDR3 is TGTGCCAGCAGCGACAGGGGTGGAGGAGAGACCCAGTACTTC. Amino acids: CASSDRGGGETQYF. Combining the CDR3 with reference TRBV11-3 and TRBJ2-5 gives the whole variable domain EAGVVQSPRYKIIEKKQPVAFWCNPISGHNTLYWYLQNLGQGPELLIRYENEEAVDDSQLPKDRFSAERLKGVDSTLKIQPAELGDSAVYLCASSDRGGGETQYFGPGTRLLVL.